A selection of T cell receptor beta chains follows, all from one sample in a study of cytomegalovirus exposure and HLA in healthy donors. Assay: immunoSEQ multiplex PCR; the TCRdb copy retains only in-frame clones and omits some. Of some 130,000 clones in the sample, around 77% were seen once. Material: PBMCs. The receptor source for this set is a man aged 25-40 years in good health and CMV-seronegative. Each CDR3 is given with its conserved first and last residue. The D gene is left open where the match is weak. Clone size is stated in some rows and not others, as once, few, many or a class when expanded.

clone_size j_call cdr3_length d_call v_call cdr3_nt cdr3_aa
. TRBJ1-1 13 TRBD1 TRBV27 TGTGCCAGCAGTGAGCACAGGGGCACTGAAGCTTTCTTT CASSEHRGTEAFF
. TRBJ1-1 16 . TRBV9 TGTGCCAGCAGCGTAAGCGTTACACCCGTCAACACTGAAGCTTTCTTT CASSVSVTPVNTEAFF
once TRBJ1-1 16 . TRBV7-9 TGTGCCAGCAGCTTAGGATTAGGCTATGAGGAGACTGAAGCTTTCTTT CASSLGLGYEETEAFF
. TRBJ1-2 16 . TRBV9 TGTGCCAGCAGCGGGGGGCAGGGCAGGGGACAATATGGCTACACCTTC CASSGGQGRGQYGYTF
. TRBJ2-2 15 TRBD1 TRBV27 TGTGCCAGCAGTTTAGGGACAGGGTACACCGGGGAGCTGTTTTTT CASSLGTGYTGELFF
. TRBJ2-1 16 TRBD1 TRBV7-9 TGTGCCAGCAGCCCTCAGGACAGGGGGGAATACAATGAGCAGTTCTTC CASSPQDRGEYNEQFF
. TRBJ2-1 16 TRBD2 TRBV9 TGTGCCAGCAGCGTAGCTACTAGCGGGAGTATCTATGAGCAGTTCTTC CASSVATSGSIYEQFF
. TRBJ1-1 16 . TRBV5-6 TGTGCCAGCAGCTTGGGATTGACAGAAATTCACACTGAAGCTTTCTTT CASSLGLTEIHTEAFF
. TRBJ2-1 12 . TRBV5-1 TGCGCCAGCAGCTTAGGCGGGTTGAGGCAGTTCTTC CASSLGGLRQFF
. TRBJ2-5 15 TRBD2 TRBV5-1 TGCGCCAGCAGCTGGGGGGGGAGGGCCCAAGAGACCCAGTACTTC CASSWGGRAQETQYF
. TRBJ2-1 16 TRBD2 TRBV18 TGTGCCAGCTCACCGCAGTCAGCGGGAGGACGGAATGAGCAGTTCTTC CASSPQSAGGRNEQFF
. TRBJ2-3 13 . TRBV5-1 TGCGCCAGCAGCCCCCAGGGGCGGGATACGCAGTATTTT CASSPQGRDTQYF
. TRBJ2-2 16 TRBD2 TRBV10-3 TGTGCCATCAGTGCGACTAGCGGGAGGGCCCCCGGGGAGCTGTTTTTT CAISATSGRAPGELFF
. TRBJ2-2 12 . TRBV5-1 TGCGCCAGCAGCCTTAACACCGGGGAGCTGTTTTTT CASSLNTGELFF
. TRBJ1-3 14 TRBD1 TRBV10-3 TGTGCCAGTAGGACAGGGGGGGAAGGAAACACCATATATTTT CASRTGGEGNTIYF
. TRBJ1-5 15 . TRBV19 TGTGCCAGTAGTATTGGGGGGTATAGCAATCAGCCCCAGCATTTT CASSIGGYSNQPQHF
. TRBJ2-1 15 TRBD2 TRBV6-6 TGCGCCAGCAGCTCCGGGACTAGCGGGGGAAATGAGCAGTTCTTC CASSSGTSGGNEQFF
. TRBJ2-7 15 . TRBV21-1 TGTGCCAGCAGCCACTCGCCTCACTTTCCCTACGAGCAGTACTTC CASSHSPHFPYEQYF
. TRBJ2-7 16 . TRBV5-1 TGCGCCAGCAGCTTGGGCGGCTCCCTCCTCTCCTACGAGCAGTACTTC CASSLGGSLLSYEQYF
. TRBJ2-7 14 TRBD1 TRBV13 TGTGCCAGCAGCTTATCCAGGGGGTCCTACGAGCAGTACTTC CASSLSRGSYEQYF
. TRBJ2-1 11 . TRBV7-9 TGTGCCAGCAGCCGTTACAATGAGCAGTTCTTC CASSRYNEQFF
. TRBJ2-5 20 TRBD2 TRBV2 TGTGCCAGCAGCCTGAGGGGGACTAGCGGGAGTGGAGGGTCCCAAGAGACCCAGTACTTC CASSLRGTSGSGGSQETQYF
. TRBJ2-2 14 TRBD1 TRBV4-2 TGTGCCAGCAGCCAGGACAGGGCCACCGGGGAGCTGTTTTTT CASSQDRATGELFF
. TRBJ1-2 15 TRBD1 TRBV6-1 TGTGCCAGCAGTGAGGAGACAGGGGGAGGTTATGGCTACACCTTC CASSEETGGGYGYTF
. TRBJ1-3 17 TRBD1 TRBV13 TGTGCCAGCAGCTTACCAGGGGGATTAAGCTCTGGAAACACCATATATTTT CASSLPGGLSSGNTIYF
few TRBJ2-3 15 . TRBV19 TGTGCCAGTAGCCCCCCCAGGGATACCCCAGATACGCAGTATTTT CASSPPRDTPDTQYF
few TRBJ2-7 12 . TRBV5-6 TGTGCCAGCAGCGGTACAGGGTACGAGCAGTACTTC CASSGTGYEQYF
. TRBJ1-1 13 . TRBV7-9 TGTGCCAGCAGCTTAGTGGGAGACACTGAAGCTTTCTTT CASSLVGDTEAFF
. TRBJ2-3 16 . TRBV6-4 TGTGCCAGCAGCCAACAGGGACTACCTAGCACAGATACGCAGTATTTT CASSQQGLPSTDTQYF
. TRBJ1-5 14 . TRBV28 TGTGCCAGCAGTTTTCAAAGTACTGCTCAGCCCCAGCATTTT CASSFQSTAQPQHF
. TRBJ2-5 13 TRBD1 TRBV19 TGTGCCAGTACTGCAGGGGGCTGGGAGACCCAGTACTTC CASTAGGWETQYF
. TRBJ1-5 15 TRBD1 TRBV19 TGTGCCAGTAGCGATGGACAGGGCTTTGGTCAGCCCCAGCATTTT CASSDGQGFGQPQHF
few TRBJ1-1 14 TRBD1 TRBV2 TGTGCCAGCAGGAAGCAGGGGGGCAGCACTGAAGCTTTCTTT CASRKQGGSTEAFF
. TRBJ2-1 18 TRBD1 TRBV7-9 TGTTCCAGCAGCTTAGCCCTCGGACAGGGGAGCTCCTACAATGAGCAGTTCTTC CSSSLALGQGSSYNEQFF
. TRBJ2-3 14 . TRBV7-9 TGTGCCAGCAGCTTAGCGCTAGGCACGGATACGCAGTATTTT CASSLALGTDTQYF
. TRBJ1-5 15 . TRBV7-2 TGTGCCAGCAGCTTGGGGCAGGGTGGTTTGAAGCCCCAGCATTTT CASSLGQGGLKPQHF
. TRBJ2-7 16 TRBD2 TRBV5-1 TGCGCCAGCAGCCCGGGACTAGCGGGAGCCTACTACGAGCAGTACTTC CASSPGLAGAYYEQYF
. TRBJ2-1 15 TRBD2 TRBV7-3 TGTGCCAGCAGCTTAGAAGCGGGAGATCGGAATGAGCAGTTCTTC CASSLEAGDRNEQFF
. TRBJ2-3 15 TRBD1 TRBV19 TGTGCCACGTCCCAACCGGGACAGGGGGCAAATACGCAGTATTTT CATSQPGQGANTQYF
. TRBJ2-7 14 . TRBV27 TGTGCCACCGCTCCCAGAGGACTGCTGTACGAGCAGTACTTC CATAPRGLLYEQYF
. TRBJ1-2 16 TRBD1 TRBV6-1 TGTGCCAGCAGTGAAGACCTACTTGGACAGGGGGGGGGCTACACCTTC CASSEDLLGQGGGYTF
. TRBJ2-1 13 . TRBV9 TGTGCCAGCAGCGGGGGCCACTACAATGAGCAGTTCTTC CASSGGHYNEQFF
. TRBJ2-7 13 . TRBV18 TGTGCCAGCTCACCACCGGGGGGCTACGAGCAGTACTTC CASSPPGGYEQYF
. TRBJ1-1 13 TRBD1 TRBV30 TGTGCCTTTAGACAGGGGGGGAACACTGAAGCTTTCTTT CAFRQGGNTEAFF
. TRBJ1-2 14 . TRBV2 TGTGCCAGCAGTGAGTTGGAGGGCGGCTATGGCTACACCTTC CASSELEGGYGYTF
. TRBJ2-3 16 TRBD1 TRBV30 TGTGCCTGGAGCGCCGGGACAGGGCTAGGCACAGATACGCAGTATTTT CAWSAGTGLGTDTQYF
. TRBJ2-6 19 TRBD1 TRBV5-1 TGCGCCAGCAGCTTGGGCAACAGGGGAAACCTTCCTGGGGCCAACGTCCTGACTTTC CASSLGNRGNLPGANVLTF
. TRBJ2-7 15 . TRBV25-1 TGTGCCAGCAGTGAATTTGGAAACTCCCAGGCCGAGCAGTACTTC CASSEFGNSQAEQYF
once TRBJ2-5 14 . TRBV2 TGTGCCAGCAGCGTTAACCGGGTCCAAGAGACCCAGTACTTC CASSVNRVQETQYF
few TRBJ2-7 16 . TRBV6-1 TGTGCCAGCAGTGAAGCTCCGACAGGAGGTTCCTACGAGCAGTACTTC CASSEAPTGGSYEQYF
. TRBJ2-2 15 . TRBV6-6 TGTGCCAGCAGTTACTTAGCGGTGAACACCGGGGAGCTGTTTTTT CASSYLAVNTGELFF
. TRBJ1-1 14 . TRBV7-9 TGTGCCAGCAGCTCGGGGGGGGTGAACACTGAAGCTTTCTTT CASSSGGVNTEAFF
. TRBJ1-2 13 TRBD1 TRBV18 TGTGCCAGCTCACCAGGACAGGAGGATGGCTACACCTTC CASSPGQEDGYTF
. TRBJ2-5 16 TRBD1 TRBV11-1 TGTGCCAGCAAACCCGGGACAGGGGAAGGGGAAGAGACCCAGTACTTC CASKPGTGEGEETQYF
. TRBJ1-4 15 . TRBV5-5 TGTGCCAGCAGCTTCGGGACAACCCGTAATGAAAAACTGTTTTTT CASSFGTTRNEKLFF
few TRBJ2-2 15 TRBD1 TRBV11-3 TGTGCCAGCAGCCTGGACAGGGGGGTCACCGGGGAGCTGTTTTTT CASSLDRGVTGELFF
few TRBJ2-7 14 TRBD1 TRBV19 TGTGCCAGTTCCCCCGGGACAGACACCTACGAGCAGTACTTC CASSPGTDTYEQYF